The clone carrying this T cell receptor beta chain has only a few counts. TCRdb recomputed calls from the 5' RACE reads with MiXCR, one row per CDR3 protein. This sample yields about 290,000 distinct CDR3 sequences, of which more than 15% are seen a single time; 22% belongs to the top ten. The data belong to a study of T-cell memory formation after mild COVID-19. This TCR derives from a man younger than 35 who had mild COVID-19 (a few samples of this study predate the infection). Cell type and time point are not known. Sequencing was carried out using PBMCs or a T cell subset sorted from them (not recorded which).

CDR3 loop: CASGLSATESTDTQYF. CDR3 sequence (DNA): TGTGCTAGTGGTTTGTCAGCGACAGAAAGCACAGATACGCAGTATTTT. This sequence joins TRBV12-5 and TRBJ2-3; a possible D gene is TRBD1 (5 bases). The length of the CDR3 is 16 residues. Trimming left V 2 bases short and J 0 bases short, with 12 bases between. In germline, CDR1 is LGHNT, CDR2 FRNRAP. Drawing the rest from reference TRBV12-5 and TRBJ2-3, the complete variable domain is DARVTQTPRHKVTEMGQEVTMRCQPILGHNTVFWYRQTMMQGLELLAYFRNRAPLDDSGMPKDRFSAEMPDATLATLKIQPSEPRDSAVYFCASGLSATESTDTQYFGPGTRLTVL.